Described below is a single T cell receptor beta chain sequence and its context. Its antigen is as yet unknown. The germline V gene has CDR1 MGHDK and CDR2 SYGVNS. V gave up 4 bases and J gave up 0 bases, with 1 base separating them. This CDR3 has 12 residues. Via MiXCR, TCRdb re-called the reads, giving one row per CDR3 protein. The table records about 900,000 distinct CDR3 sequences, more than 25% of them present only once. The data belong to a study of T cell repertoires in cytomegalovirus infection. Study in general: Well-studied HLA-B-restricted CMV epitopes were used in the study alongside recently identified HLA-C-restricted ones. Indications came from public TCR beta signatures; they pointed to CMV infection and to a matching HLA type. Study-level findings and limits: The ex vivo response showed dominance by HLA-C-restricted CMV-specific TCR beta clonotypes. Carriers of CMV plus the relevant HLA were identified by cumulative public TCR beta family frequency.

V gene TRBV25-1 combines with J gene TRBJ1-3, with unresolved D. This sample comprised cultured CD8+ T cells from PBMCs, obtained from culture after CMV antigen stimulation. This clonotype was sampled from a human donor in good health (CMV status not recorded). Some clones in this sample may be carry-over from other donors' samples. The CDR3 here is CASSASGNTIYF. CDR3 bases: TGTGCCAGCAGTGCCTCTGGAAACACCATATATTTT. Using reference TRBV25-1 and TRBJ1-3 for the parts outside the CDR3, the full variable domain is EADIYQTPRYLVIGTGKKITLECSQTMGHDKMYWYQQDPGMELHLIHYSYGVNSTEKGDLSSESTVSRIRTEHFPLTLESARPSHTSQYLCASSASGNTIYFGEGSWLTVV.